The subject of this entry is one T cell receptor beta chain. Its specificity is not known. Treatment of the sample: roughly 10-day PBMC culture with coronavirus spike peptide pools or control peptides (ViraFEST assay). This specimen comes from a study of vaccination and CD4 T cells after COVID-19. About the study: Cells were stimulated with overlapping spike peptide pools from SARS-CoV-2, HCoV-NL63, HCoV-OC43 and HCoV-229E.

The Oncomine TCR Beta short-read assay sequenced DNA from cultured CD4+ T cells. Extraction of genomic DNA was performed on cultured CD4+ T cells. A single record per CDR3 protein comes from TCRdb applying MiXCR to the PCR reads. This repertoire shows approximately 11,000 distinct CDR3 sequences, roughly 41% found once; its top ten account for around a tenth. The specimen comprised CD4+ T cells from blood, cultured in vitro, sampled after SARS-CoV-2 vaccination. The TCR was taken from a human donor who had recovered from COVID-19.

CDR3 in DNA: TGTGCCAGCAGCCCGGGACCAGCCGTGAGGGAGCAGTACTTC. It specifies CASSPGPAVREQYF. The chain employs TRBV7-2 and TRBJ2-7, with D tentatively TRBD1 or TRBD2 (5 bases each). V was shortened by 5 bases and J by 7 bases, with 18 bases between the two germline ends. CDR1 and CDR2 from the germline V gene are SGHTA and FQGNSA. The CDR3 is 14 amino acids.